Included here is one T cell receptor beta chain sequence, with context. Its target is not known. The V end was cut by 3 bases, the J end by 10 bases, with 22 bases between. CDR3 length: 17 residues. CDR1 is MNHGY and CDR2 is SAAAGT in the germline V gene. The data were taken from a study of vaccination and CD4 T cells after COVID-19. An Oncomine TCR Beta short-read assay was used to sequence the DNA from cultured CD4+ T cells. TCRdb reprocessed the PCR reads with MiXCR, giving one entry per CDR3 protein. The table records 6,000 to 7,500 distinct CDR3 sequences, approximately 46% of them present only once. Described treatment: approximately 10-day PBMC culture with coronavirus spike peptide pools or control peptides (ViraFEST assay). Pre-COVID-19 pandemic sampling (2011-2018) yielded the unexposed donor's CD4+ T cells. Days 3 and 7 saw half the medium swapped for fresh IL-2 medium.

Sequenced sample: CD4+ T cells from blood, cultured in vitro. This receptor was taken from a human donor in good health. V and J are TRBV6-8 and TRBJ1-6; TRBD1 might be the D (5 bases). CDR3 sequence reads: CASSYGAESFVSSPLHF. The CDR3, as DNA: TGTGCCAGCAGTTATGGGGCAGAGTCCTTCGTTTCCTCACCCCTCCACTTT.